This T cell receptor beta chain was captured in a study of cytomegalovirus exposure and HLA in healthy donors. Overall study findings and caveats: Later analysis reportedly placed an Asian-associated ancestry cluster below the roughly 600-donor mean in N-insertions. A later analysis linked 15,000 to 20,000 TCR beta sequences to HLA alleles at 0.05 false discovery rate. Analyzed later, most CMV-associated TCR beta chains appeared HLA-restricted.

Trimming took 5 bases from V and 3 from J; bases not matched to a gene: 7. CDR3 length: 14 amino acids. Germline V lookup: CDR1 SEHNR, CDR2 FQNEAQ (reference sequence). A remark on this clone: Its antigen is unknown.

Both 60 Vbeta primers and 13 Jbeta primers went into the PCR. Produced via immunoSEQ multiplex PCR; TCRdb's table is partial and in-frame only. Of roughly 120,000 clones listed, over 75% are singletons. Material for sequencing was PBMCs. This sequence joins TRBV7-9 and TRBJ2-7; 7 bases line up with TRBD1. This clonotype was obtained from a woman aged 35 to 49 in good health and CMV-seropositive. CDR3 protein: CASSERQGFYEQYF. CDR3 DNA sequence: TGTGCCAGCAGCGAGCGACAGGGTTTCTACGAGCAGTACTTC.